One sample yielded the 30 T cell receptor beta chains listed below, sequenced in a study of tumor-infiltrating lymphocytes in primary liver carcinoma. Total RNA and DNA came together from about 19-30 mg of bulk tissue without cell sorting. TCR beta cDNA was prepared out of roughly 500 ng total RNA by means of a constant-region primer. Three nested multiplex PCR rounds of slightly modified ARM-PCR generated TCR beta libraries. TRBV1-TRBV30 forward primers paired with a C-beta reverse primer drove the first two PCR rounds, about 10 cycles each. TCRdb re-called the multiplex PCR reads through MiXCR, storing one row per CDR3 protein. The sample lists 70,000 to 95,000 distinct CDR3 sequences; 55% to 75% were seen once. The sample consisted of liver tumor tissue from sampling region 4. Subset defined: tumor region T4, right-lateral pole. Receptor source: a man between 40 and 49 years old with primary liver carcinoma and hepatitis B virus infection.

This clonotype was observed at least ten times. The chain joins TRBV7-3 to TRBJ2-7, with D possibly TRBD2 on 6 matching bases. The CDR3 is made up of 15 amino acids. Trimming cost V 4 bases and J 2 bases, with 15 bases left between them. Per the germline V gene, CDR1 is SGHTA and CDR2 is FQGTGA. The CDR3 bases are TGTGCCAGCAGCTACTTCCGGGACTTGGCCTACGAGCAGTACTTC. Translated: CASSYFRDLAYEQYF.

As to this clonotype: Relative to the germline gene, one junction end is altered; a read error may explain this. DNA of the CDR3: TGCACCAGTAGCCAAGAAGTGGGTCGGGAGACCCAGTACTTC. Translating it yields CTSSQEVGRETQYF. This rearrangement joins TRBV4-1 to TRBJ2-5; D unclear. The CDR3 loop spans 14 amino acids. Germline CDR1 MGHRA, CDR2 YSYEKL.

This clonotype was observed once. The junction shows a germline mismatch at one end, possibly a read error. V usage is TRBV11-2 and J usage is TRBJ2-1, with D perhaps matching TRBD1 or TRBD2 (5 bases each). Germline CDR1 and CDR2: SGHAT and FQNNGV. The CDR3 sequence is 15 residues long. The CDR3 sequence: CTSVLGYLRGREQFF. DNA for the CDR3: TGTACCAGCGTACTAGGGTACCTCCGGGGACGTGAGCAGTTCTTC.

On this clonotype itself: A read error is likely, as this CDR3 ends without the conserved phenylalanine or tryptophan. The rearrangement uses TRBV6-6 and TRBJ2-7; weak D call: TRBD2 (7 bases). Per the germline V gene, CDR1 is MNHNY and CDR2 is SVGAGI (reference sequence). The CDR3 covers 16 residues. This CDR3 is CVSSYSGGLTGYEQYL. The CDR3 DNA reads TGTGTCAGCAGTTACTCGGGGGGCTTAACGGGCTACGAGCAGTACCTC.

In DNA, the CDR3 is TGTACCGGCAGTCTCGGGACTAGCACACAAACAGATACGCAGTATTTT. It translates to CTGSLGTSTQTDTQYF. The chain has TRBV11-1 and TRBJ2-3, with TRBD2 identical over 9 bases. In germline, CDR1 is SGHAT, CDR2 FQDESV (reference sequence). The CDR3 has 16 amino acids.

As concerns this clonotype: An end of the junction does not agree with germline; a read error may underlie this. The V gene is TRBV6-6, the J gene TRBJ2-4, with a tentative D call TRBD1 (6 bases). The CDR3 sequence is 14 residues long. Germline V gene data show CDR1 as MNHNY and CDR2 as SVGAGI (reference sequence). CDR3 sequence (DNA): TGTGTCAGCAATTCCTTGACAGGTGGAAACATTCAGTACTTC. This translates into CVSNSLTGGNIQYF.

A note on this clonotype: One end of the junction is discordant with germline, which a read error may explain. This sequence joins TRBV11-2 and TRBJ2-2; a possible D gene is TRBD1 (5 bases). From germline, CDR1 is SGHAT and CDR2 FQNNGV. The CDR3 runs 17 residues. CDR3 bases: TGTGCCATCAGCTCATTTCGGACGTACCCAGGGACCGGGGAGCTGTTTTTT. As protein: CAISSFRTYPGTGELFF.

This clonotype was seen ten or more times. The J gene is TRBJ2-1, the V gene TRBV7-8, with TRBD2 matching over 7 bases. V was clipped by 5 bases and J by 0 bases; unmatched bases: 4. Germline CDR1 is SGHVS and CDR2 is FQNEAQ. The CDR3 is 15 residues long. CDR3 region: CASSQAGSSYNEQFF. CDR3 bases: TGTGCCAGCAGCCAAGCGGGAAGCTCCTACAATGAGCAGTTCTTC.

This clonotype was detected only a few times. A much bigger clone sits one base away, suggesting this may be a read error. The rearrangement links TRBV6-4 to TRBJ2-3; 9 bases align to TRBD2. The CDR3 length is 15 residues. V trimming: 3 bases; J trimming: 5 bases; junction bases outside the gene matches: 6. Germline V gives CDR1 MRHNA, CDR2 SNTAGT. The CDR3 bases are TGTGCCAGCAGTGAGGGGGCTAGCGGGGAAGATACGCAGTATTTT. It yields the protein CASSEGASGEDTQYF.

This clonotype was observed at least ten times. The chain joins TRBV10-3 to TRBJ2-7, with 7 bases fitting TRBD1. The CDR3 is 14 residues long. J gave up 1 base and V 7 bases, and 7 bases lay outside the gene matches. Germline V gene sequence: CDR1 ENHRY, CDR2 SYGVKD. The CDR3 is CAINTGTASYEQYF. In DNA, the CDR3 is TGTGCCATCAATACCGGGACAGCGTCCTACGAGCAGTACTTC.

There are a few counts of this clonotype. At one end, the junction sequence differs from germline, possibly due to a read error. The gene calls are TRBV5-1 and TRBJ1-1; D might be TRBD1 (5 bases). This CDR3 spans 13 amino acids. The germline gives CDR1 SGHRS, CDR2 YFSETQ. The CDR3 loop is CANSPDTPPGAFF. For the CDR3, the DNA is TGCGCCAACAGCCCGGACACCCCCCCGGGGGCTTTCTTT.

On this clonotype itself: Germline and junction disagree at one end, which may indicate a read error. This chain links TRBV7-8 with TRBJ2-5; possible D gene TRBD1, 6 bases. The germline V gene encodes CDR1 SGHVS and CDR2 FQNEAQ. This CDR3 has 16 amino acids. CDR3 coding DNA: TGTGACAGCAGCCTAACACTGACAGGTAGAGGGGAGACCCAGTACTTC. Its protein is CDSSLTLTGRGETQYF.

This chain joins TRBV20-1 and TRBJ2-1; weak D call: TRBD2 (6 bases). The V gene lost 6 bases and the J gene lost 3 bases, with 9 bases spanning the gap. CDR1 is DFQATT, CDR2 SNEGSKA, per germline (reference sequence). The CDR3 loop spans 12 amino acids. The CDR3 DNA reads TGCAGTGCCGCGGGGAACTACAATGAGCAGTTCTTC. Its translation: CSAAGNYNEQFF.

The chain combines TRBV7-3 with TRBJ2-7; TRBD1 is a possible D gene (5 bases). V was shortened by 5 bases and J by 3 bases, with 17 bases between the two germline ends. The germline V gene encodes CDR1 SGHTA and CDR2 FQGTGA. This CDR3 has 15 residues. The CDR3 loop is CASSQGPEKGYEQYF. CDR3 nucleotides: TGTGCCAGCAGCCAGGGCCCAGAGAAAGGCTACGAGCAGTACTTC.

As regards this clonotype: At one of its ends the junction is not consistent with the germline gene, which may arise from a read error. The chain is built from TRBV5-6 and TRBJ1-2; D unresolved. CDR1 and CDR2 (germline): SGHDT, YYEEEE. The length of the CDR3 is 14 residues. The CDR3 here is CASSLARIVLGCTF. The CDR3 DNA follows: TGTGCCAGCAGCTTGGCGCGGATTGTCCTTGGCTGCACCTTC.

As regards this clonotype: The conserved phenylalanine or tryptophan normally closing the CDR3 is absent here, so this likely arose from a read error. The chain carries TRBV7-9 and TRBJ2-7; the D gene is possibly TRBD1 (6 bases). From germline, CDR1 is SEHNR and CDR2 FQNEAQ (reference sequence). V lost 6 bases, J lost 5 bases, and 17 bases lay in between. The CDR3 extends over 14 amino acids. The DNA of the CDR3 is TGTGCCAGCAGTGGGGACACCGGTAAAGACGAGCAGTACCTC. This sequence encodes CASSGDTGKDEQYL.

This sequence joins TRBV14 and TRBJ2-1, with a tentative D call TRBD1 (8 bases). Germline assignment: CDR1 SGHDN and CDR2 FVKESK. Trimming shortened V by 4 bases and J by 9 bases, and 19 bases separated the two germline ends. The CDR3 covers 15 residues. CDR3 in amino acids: CASSPTGGVGGEQFF. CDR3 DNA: TGTGCCAGCAGCCCCACAGGGGGGGTCGGAGGTGAGCAGTTCTTC. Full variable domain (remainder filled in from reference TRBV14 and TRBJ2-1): EAGVTQFPSHSVIEKGQTVTLRCDPISGHDNLYWYRRVMGKEIKFLLHFVKESKQDESGMPNNRFLAERTGGTYSTLKVQPAELEDSGVYFCASSPTGGVGGEQFFGPGTRLTVL.

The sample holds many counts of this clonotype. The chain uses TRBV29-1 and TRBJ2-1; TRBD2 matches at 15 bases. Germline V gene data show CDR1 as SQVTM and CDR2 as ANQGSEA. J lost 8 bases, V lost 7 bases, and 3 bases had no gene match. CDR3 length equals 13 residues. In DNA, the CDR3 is TGCAGCGGCCGGACTAGCGGGAGGGATGAGCAGTTCTTC. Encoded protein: CSGRTSGRDEQFF.

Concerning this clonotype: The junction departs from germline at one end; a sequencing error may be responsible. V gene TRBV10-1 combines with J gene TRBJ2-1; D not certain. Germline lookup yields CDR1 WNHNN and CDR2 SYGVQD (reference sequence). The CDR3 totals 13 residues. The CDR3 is CTSSESFLAEQFF. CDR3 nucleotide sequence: TGCACCAGCAGTGAGTCATTCCTGGCCGAGCAGTTCTTC.

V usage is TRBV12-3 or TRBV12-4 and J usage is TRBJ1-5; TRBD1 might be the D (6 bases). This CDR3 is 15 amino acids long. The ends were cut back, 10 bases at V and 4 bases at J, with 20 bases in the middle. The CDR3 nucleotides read TGTGCCAACGGTCTCGGAGGACAGTATAATCAGCCCCAGCATTTT. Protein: CANGLGGQYNQPQHF.

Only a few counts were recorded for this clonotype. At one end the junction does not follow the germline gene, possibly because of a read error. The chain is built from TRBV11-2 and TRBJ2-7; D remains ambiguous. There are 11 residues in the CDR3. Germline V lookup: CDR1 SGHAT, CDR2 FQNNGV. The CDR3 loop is CASRLVGEQHF. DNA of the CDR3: TGTGCCAGCAGACTCGTGGGTGAGCAGCACTTC.

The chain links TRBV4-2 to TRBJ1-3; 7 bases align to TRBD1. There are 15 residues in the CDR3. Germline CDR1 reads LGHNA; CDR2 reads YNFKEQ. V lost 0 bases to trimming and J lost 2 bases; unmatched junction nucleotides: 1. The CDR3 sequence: CASSQEDRTGNTIYF. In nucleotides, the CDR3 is TGTGCCAGCAGCCAAGAGGACAGGACTGGAAACACCATATATTTT.

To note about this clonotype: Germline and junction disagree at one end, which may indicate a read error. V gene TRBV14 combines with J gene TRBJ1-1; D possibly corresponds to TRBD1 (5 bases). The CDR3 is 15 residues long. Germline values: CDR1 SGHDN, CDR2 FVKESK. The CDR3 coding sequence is TGTGACAGCGGCCAAGGGGTCTCCCCAGCGACTGAAGCTTTCTTT. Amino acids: CDSGQGVSPATEAFF.

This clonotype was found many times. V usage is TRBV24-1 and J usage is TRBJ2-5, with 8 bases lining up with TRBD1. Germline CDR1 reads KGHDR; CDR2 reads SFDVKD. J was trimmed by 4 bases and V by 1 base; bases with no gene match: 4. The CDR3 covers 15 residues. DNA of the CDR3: TGTGCCACCAGTGATTTTGACAGGGGAAGAGAGACCCAGTACTTC. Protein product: CATSDFDRGRETQYF.

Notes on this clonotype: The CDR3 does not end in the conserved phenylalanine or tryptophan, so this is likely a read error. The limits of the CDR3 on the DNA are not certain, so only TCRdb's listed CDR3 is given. The CDR3 here is CASSLEIGNEKVFS. The chain carries TRBV11-2 and TRBJ1-4. Per germline, CDR1 SGHAT and CDR2 FQNNGV. The CDR3 totals 14 residues, both ends included.

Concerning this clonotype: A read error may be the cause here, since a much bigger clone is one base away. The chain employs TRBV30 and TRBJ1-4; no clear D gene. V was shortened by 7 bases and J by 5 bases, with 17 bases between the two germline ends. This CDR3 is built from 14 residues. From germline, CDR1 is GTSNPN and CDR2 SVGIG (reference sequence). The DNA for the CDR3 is TGTGCCTTGAACACTCCGGAGTGGAATGAAAAACTGTTTTTT. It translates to CALNTPEWNEKLFF.

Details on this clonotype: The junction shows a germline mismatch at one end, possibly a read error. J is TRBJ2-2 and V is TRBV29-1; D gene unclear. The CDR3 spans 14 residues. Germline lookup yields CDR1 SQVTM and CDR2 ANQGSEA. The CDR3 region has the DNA TGCAACGTTGATGACTTTATGAACACCGGGGAGCTGTTTTTT. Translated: CNVDDFMNTGELFF.

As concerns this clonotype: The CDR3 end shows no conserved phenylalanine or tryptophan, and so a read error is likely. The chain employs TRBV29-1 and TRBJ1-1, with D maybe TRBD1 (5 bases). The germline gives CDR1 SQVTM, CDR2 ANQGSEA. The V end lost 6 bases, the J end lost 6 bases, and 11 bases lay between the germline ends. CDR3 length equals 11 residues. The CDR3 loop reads CSVGGKAEAFS. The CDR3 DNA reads TGCAGCGTCGGGGGGAAGGCTGAAGCTTTCTCT.

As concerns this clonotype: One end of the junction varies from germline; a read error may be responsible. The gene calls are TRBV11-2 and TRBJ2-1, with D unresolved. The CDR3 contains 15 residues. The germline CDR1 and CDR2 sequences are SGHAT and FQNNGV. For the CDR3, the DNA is TGTACCAGCAGCCCGGAGAGCAACTCCTACAATGAGCGGTTCTTC. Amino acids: CTSSPESNSYNERFF. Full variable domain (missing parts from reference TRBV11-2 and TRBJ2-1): EAGVAQSPRYKIIEKRQSVAFWCNPISGHATLYWYQQILGQGPKLLIQFQNNGVVDDSQLPKDRFSAERLKGVDSTLKIQPAKLEDSAVYLCTSSPESNSYNERFFGPGTRLTVL.

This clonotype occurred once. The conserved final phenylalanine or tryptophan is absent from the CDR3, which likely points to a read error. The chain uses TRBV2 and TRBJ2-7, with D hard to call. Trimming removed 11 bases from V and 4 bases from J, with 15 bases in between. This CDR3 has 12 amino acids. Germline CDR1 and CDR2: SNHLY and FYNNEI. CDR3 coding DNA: TGTGCCGGCTATATGGAAGAGTACGAGCAGTACATC. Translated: CAGYMEEYEQYI.